This TCR beta chain was found in a study of regulatory and conventional T cells in RAG deficiency. Genomic DNA came from blood conventional CD4+ T cells gated CD25-low CD127-high. General observations from the study: Compared with controls, unique Treg TCR beta sequences dropped roughly 96-fold in Omenn syndrome and CID/AS. RAG-deficient patients showed markedly lower Shannon entropy and higher Simpson indices than control T-cell subsets.

For this clone: Its antigen is still unknown.

After removal of 1 base from V and 5 bases from J, the junction contained 13 bases not matched to a gene. The germline V gene encodes CDR1 SGHTA and CDR2 FQGNSA. This CDR3 comprises 17 residues. TCRdb's copy holds only in-frame clones and misses some; the assay was immunoSEQ multiplex PCR. The sample contains roughly 30,000 clones, about 96% of which appear only once. These data were also filed under a second study, of regulatory T cells. That work contributes: The PCR used 52 TRBV and 13 TRBJ primers.

Input material: CD25- CD4+ T cells sorted from blood. This receptor was taken from a human donor in good health. The rearrangement joins TRBV7-2 to TRBJ1-1; 7 bases map to TRBD1. CDR3 region: CASSLVGPTTGRTEAFF. The CDR3 DNA follows: TGTGCCAGCAGCTTAGTGGGCCCTACGACAGGGAGGACTGAAGCTTTCTTT. Drawing the rest from reference TRBV7-2 and TRBJ1-1, the complete variable domain is GAGVSQSPSNKVTEKGKDVELRCDPISGHTALYWYRQSLGQGLEFLIYFQGNSAPDKSGLPSDRFSAERTGGSVSTLTIQRTQQEDSAVYLCASSLVGPTTGRTEAFFGQGTRLTVV.